The entry below describes one T cell receptor (beta chain). The clone's antigen remains unknown. Nothing much larger sits one base from this clone, and base qualities are not available. Each collaborating institution followed its own protocols to collect whole blood in K2EDTA tubes. Collaborator samples were shipped for TCRbeta analysis as frozen whole blood, isolated PBMCs, or DNA extracted from either sample type. This entry is derived from a study of blood T cell repertoires in COVID-19 (TCRdb year 2020). In the study overall: Collaborator samples came from the United States, Italy and Spain and covered acute and convalescent phases of COVID-19. The prospective study material was composed of cDNA or gDNA derived from T cells, B-cell-depleted T cells, or PBMCs. Subjects who had been exposed to COVID-19, were actively infected with it, or had recovered from it provided the deeply sampled blood TCRbeta repertoires that made up the dataset. The repertoires were made available in a free public database intended to serve as a resource for research on the immune response to SARS-CoV-2. The samples were drawn from two sources: the first 160 participants of the ongoing ImmuneRACE study, and fewer than 1,500 subjects contributed by 6 global collaborators. Nearly every sample came with metadata listing a de-identified subject ID, COVID-19 status, age in years and sex. Where available, HLA class I and class II types were taken from metadata supplied by the sample provider and were not determined by assay-based typing. The investigation overall reported the following: Clinical and demographic metadata were provided uncurated, with the amount varying by source and participant.

From its cysteine to its phenylalanine, the CDR3 spans 18 amino acids. Kept here is only the CDR3 DNA, which spans 54 bases and is read in frame from base 1. TCRbeta CDR3 regions were amplified from genomic DNA using the immunoSEQ Assay, a bias-controlled multiplex PCR. In the authors' own workflow: The number of nucleated cells in each sample was estimated from the amplification of reference gene primers within the assay. Sequence reads were collapsed and filtered to measure the absolute abundance of every unique TCRbeta CDR3 rearrangement. For each sample, productive Simpson clonality was calculated by taking the square root of Simpson's diversity index across productive rearrangements. The table comes from immuneACCESS by way of TCRdb, which keeps in-frame sequences with V and J called. Part of the clones is missing from these tables; in studies checked, under half for an unresolved V gene and the rest for unknown reasons. That table is the source of V, J and clone size, and D and trimming were worked out from the DNA. The sample data list 85,000 to 130,000 clones, and about 89% of these were observed just once. The top ten clones comprise approximately 5% of the sample.

The receptor's source is a human donor in a cohort sampled during active COVID-19. Sequencing used peripheral blood. Here the chain combines TRBV21-1 and TRBJ2-7; TRBD1, the table's D call, was not compared with the DNA. TRBV21-1 is marked as a pseudogene. The bases read TGTGCCAGCAGCAAAACCGGGTTCTATGGACACACCCCGACCGAGCAGTACTTC. The encoded protein is CASSKTGFYGHTPTEQYF.